This T cell receptor beta chain is from a study of T-cell reconstitution after alpha-beta-depleted transplantation in children. Molecular barcoding with unique molecular identifiers was used for the TCRbeta library. From the PCR reads, TCRdb called clonotypes with MiXCR, one entry per CDR3 protein. Counted here are around 580,000 distinct CDR3 sequences, 23% occurring once; the ten biggest clones make up about 14%. Of note for this clonotype: Its antigen remains unknown.

Study-wide points: Diversity and T-cell counts at one year after transplant derived mostly from new T cells. For some patients, TCRbeta diversity was high at day 60 because of recipient T cells and thymic progenitors that survived. Alpha-beta T cells about two months after transplant reportedly derived from several hundred expanded graft clones.

The CDR3 contains 14 residues. CDR1 LNHNV and CDR2 YYDKDF come from the germline V gene (reference sequence). V lost 4 bases, J lost 2 bases, and 11 bases lay in between. Sequenced here: PBMCs, mostly from graft donor cells, sampled 360 days after TCRalphabeta/CD19-depleted stem cell transplant. This TCR was sampled from a boy younger than two who had a stem cell transplant for acute myeloid leukemia, so the T cells may come from the graft donor. This chain links TRBV15 with TRBJ2-5, with D possibly being TRBD1 or TRBD2 (5 bases each). In DNA, the CDR3 is TGTGCCACCAGCAACTTTGAGGGGCAAGAGACCCAGTACTTC. Amino acids: CATSNFEGQETQYF. The whole variable domain, remainder taken from reference TRBV15 and TRBJ2-5, is DAMVIQNPRYQVTQFGKPVTLSCSQTLNHNVMYWYQQKSSQAPKLLFHYYDKDFNNEADTPDNFQSRRPNTSFCFLDIRSPGLGDTAMYLCATSNFEGQETQYFGPGTRLLVL.